This T cell receptor beta chain is from a study of T cells after yellow fever vaccination. Study results and caveats: The secondary response was weaker, and its peak arrived faster, on day 5 versus 15. Among all clonotypes, a small share was observed in both CD4 and CD8 compartments.

The TCR cDNA carried a universal primer site and UMIs from 5'RACE template switching. MiXCR was run by TCRdb on the 5' RACE reads, yielding one entry per CDR3 protein. The repertoire holds about 350,000 distinct CDR3 sequences, with roughly 4.3% as singletons. A few counts support this clonotype. Antigen: not known. With 5 bases removed from V and 9 bases from J, the gap between germline ends came to 14 bases. The CDR3 runs 13 residues. CDR1 is SGHTA, CDR2 FQGNSA, per germline. The sequence was obtained from a man between 18 and 35 years old who received the YFV17D yellow fever vaccine. This sample comprised PBMCs, obtained 5 days after the yellow fever booster vaccination. The rearrangement joins TRBV7-2 to TRBJ1-5, with D tentatively TRBD1 (5 bases). The CDR3 sequence is CASSLNPGGPQHF. The CDR3 DNA follows: TGTGCCAGCAGCCTTAACCCCGGGGGGCCCCAGCATTTT.